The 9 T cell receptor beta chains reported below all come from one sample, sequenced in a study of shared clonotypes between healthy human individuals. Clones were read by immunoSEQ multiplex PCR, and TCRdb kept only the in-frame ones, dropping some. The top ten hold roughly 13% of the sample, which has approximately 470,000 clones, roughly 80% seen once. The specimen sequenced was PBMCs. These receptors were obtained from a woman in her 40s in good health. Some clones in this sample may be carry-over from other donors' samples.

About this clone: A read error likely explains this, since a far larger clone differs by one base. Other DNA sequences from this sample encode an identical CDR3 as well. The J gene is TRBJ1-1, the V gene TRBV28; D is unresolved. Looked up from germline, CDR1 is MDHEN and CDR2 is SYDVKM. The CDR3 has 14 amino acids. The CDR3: CASSDDTKNTEAFF. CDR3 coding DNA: TGTGCCAGCAGTGATGACACAAAGAACACTGAAGCCTTCTTT.

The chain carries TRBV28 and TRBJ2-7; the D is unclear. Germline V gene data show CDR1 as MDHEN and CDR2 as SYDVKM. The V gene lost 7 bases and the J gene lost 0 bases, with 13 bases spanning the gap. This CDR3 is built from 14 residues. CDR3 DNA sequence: TGTGCCAGCAACCCTTTTCTCAGCTCCTACGAGCAGTACTTC. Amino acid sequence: CASNPFLSSYEQYF.

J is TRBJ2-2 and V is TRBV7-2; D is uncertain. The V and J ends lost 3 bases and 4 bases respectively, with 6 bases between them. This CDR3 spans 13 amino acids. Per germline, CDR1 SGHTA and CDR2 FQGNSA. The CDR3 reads CASSFVSTGELFF. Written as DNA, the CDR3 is TGTGCCAGCAGCTTCGTGAGCACCGGGGAGCTGTTTTTT.

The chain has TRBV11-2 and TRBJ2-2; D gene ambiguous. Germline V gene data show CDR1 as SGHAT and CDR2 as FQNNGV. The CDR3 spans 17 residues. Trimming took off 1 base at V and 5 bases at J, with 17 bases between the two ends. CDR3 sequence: CASSLVWVPGPTGELFF. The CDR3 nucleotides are TGTGCCAGCAGCTTAGTTTGGGTTCCAGGACCGACCGGGGAGCTGTTTTTT.

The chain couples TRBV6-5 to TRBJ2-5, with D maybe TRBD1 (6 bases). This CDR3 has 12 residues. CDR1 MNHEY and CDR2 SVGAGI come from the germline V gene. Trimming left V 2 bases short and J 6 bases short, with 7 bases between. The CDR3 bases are TGTGCCAGCAGTTACGGGGGCAAGACCCAGTACTTC. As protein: CASSYGGKTQYF.

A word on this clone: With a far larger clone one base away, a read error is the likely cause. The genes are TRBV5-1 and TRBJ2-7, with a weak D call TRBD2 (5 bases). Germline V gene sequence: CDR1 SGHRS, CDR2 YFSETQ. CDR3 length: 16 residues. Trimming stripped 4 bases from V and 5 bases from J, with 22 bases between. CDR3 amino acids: CASSPSGAAGPHEQYF. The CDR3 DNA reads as TGCGCCAGCAGCCCCTCAGGTGCGGCGGGCCCCCACGAGCAGTACTTC.

The CDR3 region has the DNA TGTGCCAGCAGCTCCTCGGTCCTTTTGGACTACACCTTC. It is translated as CASSSSVLLDYTF. The chain recombines TRBV28 with TRBJ1-2; no clear D gene. Deletions cut 6 bases from V and 10 bases from J, with 18 bases between. Germline assignment: CDR1 MDHEN and CDR2 SYDVKM. CDR3 length equals 13 residues.

CDR3 sequence (DNA): TGTGCCAGCAGACGTGACAGGGGCGAGCAGTACTTC. Translating it yields CASRRDRGEQYF. The rearrangement uses TRBV6-5 and TRBJ2-7, with 8 positions matching TRBD1. Germline CDR1 reads MNHEY; CDR2 reads SVGAGI. The CDR3 loop spans 12 amino acids. The junction had 4 bases not matched to a gene; V was cut back by 6 bases and J by 6 bases.

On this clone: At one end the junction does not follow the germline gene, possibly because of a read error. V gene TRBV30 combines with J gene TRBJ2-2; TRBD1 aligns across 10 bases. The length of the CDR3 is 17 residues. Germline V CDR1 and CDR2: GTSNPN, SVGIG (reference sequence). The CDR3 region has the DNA TGTGCCTGGAGTGTACACTACGACAGGGGGCACAACCGGGGAGCTGTTTTT. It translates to CAWSVHYDRGHNRGAVF.